The 19 T cell receptor beta chains below all came from one sample that was sequenced in a study of a mutant IDH1 vaccine in newly diagnosed glioma. No antigen has been assigned to these receptors. Time point defined: week 5, during vaccination. Vaccination used 300 ug of mutant IDH1 20-mer peptide per dose, with topical imiquimod. The assay was immunoSEQ multiplex PCR, and TCRdb's table has in-frame clones only and misses some. The sample includes over 45,000 clones, under 90% of them seen just once. The sequences come from PBMCs, collected from a glioma patient whose treatment included an IDH1 peptide vaccine. Source of these receptors: a woman between 45 and 60 years old with glioma.

The CDR3 loop is CASSPARVSGANVLTF. CDR3 nucleotide sequence: TGTGCCAGCAGCCCAGCAAGGGTCTCTGGGGCCAACGTCCTGACTTTC. J is TRBJ2-6 and V is TRBV7-3; D remains ambiguous. The germline CDR1 and CDR2 sequences are SGHTA and FQGTGA. With 5 bases removed from V and 0 bases from J, the gap between germline ends came to 11 bases. This CDR3 contains 16 residues.

This chain links TRBV11-3 with TRBJ2-1; 12 positions match TRBD2. Unmatched junction bases numbered 1, after V lost 1 base and J lost 6 bases. Germline V CDR1 and CDR2: SGHNT, YENEEA. This CDR3 is built from 15 residues. CDR3 DNA sequence: TGTGCCAGCAGCTTAGGGACTAGCGGGGCCAATGAGCAGTTCTTC. Protein sequence: CASSLGTSGANEQFF.

The chain combines TRBV2 with TRBJ1-2, with 9 bases identical to TRBD1. CDR1 is SNHLY, CDR2 FYNNEI, per germline. CDR3 length: 17 residues. J was trimmed by 8 bases and V by 5 bases; bases with no gene match: 18. The DNA of the CDR3 is TGTGCCAGCAGTCGTCCTCGGGACAGGGAACGGTCTATCGGCTACACCTTC. Residues: CASSRPRDRERSIGYTF.

The chain joins TRBV10-3 to TRBJ2-2; TRBD2 might be the D (5 bases). The CDR3 covers 15 residues. Trimming removed 4 bases from V and 2 bases from J, with 11 bases in between. Germline CDR1 and CDR2: ENHRY and SYGVKD. Written as DNA, the CDR3 is TGTGCCATCAGTGTGGAGGCAGTTAACACCGGGGAGCTGTTTTTT. Translation gives CAISVEAVNTGELFF.

The chain combines TRBV6-1 with TRBJ1-5; D is unresolved. The CDR3 covers 13 residues. Per the germline V gene, CDR1 is MNHNS and CDR2 is SASEGT. V was cut by 1 base and J by 4 bases, with 5 bases left in between. CDR3 sequence: CASSEERNQPQHF. DNA for the CDR3: TGTGCCAGCAGTGAAGAACGGAATCAGCCCCAGCATTTT.

This clone was counted once. The chain joins TRBV9 to TRBJ2-3, with unresolved D. Germline V gene lookup returns CDR1 SGDLS and CDR2 YYNGEE. The CDR3 length is 12 residues. The germline V and J ends were trimmed by 4 bases and 2 bases, with 5 bases remaining between them. In nucleotides, the CDR3 is TGTGCCAGCAGCCCTCACACAGATACGCAGTATTTT. It codes for CASSPHTDTQYF.

The chain is built from TRBV5-1 and TRBJ2-7; D remains unclear. Trimming cost V 3 bases and J 6 bases, with 16 bases left between them. This CDR3 has 14 amino acids. Per the germline V gene, CDR1 is SGHRS and CDR2 is YFSETQ. The CDR3 DNA reads as TGCGCCAGCAGCTCGTCCGGGTTCACAAGCGAGCAGTACTTC. Amino acid sequence: CASSSSGFTSEQYF.

V is TRBV19 and J is TRBJ1-1, with D perhaps TRBD1 (5 bases). Trimming took off 5 bases at V and 4 bases at J, with 11 bases between the two ends. Germline V CDR1 and CDR2: LNHDA, SQIVND (reference sequence). This CDR3 contains 13 residues. CDR3 nucleotide sequence: TGTGCCAGTAGTGGGACGGTGGGCACTGAAGCTTTCTTT. Protein product: CASSGTVGTEAFF.

The chain combines TRBV30 with TRBJ1-4, with a weak D call TRBD1 (5 bases). CDR3 length: 14 residues. Per germline, CDR1 GTSNPN and CDR2 SVGIG (reference sequence). Trimming took 2 bases from V and 0 from J, leaving 7 bases between them. CDR3 DNA sequence: TGTGCCTGGAGTTGGGGGGCAACTAATGAAAAACTGTTTTTT. It codes for CAWSWGATNEKLFF.

The chain uses TRBV5-6 and TRBJ1-2; 8 bases agree with TRBD1. The germline V gene encodes CDR1 SGHDT and CDR2 YYEEEE. CDR3 size: 15 residues. V was pared by 0 bases and J by 2 bases, with 3 bases of the junction left unmatched. CDR3 DNA: TGTGCCAGCAGCTTGGGACAGGGGAGGAACTATGGCTACACCTTC. This gives the protein CASSLGQGRNYGYTF.

J is TRBJ2-3 and V is TRBV10-3; D possibly matches TRBD1 or TRBD2 (5 bases each). Trimming shortened V by 11 bases and J by 1 base, and 22 bases separated the two germline ends. CDR3 length: 16 amino acids. The germline V gene has CDR1 ENHRY and CDR2 SYGVKD. The CDR3 coding sequence is TGTGCCGCCCGCCCTAGCCAGGGAGAGGGCACAGATACGCAGTATTTT. It specifies CAARPSQGEGTDTQYF.

This clone is medium-sized within its sample. Sequence at one end of the junction differs from germline and may be a read error. J is TRBJ1-1 and V is TRBV27; D is unclear. Germline lookup yields CDR1 MNHEY and CDR2 SMNVEV (reference sequence). CDR3 length: 12 residues. In nucleotides, the CDR3 is TGCCTTTCGCGGGATTCGAACACTGAAGCTTTCTTT. Amino acid sequence: CLSRDSNTEAFF.

The gene calls are TRBV2 and TRBJ1-1; TRBD1 aligns across 9 bases. This CDR3 region has 12 residues. Germline V gives CDR1 SNHLY, CDR2 FYNNEI. After removal of 1 base from V and 11 bases from J, the junction contained 2 bases not matched to a gene. CDR3 coding DNA: TGTGCCAGCAGTGAAGATACAGGGGGCGCTTTCTTT. Translation: CASSEDTGGAFF.

This clone was seen a single time. The V gene is TRBV10-3, the J gene TRBJ2-2; 7 nucleotides match TRBD2. The CDR3 is made up of 17 amino acids. V was clipped by 6 bases and J by 5 bases; unmatched bases: 15. Germline V gene data show CDR1 as ENHRY and CDR2 as SYGVKD. The CDR3 sequence: CAISPGGRGSLTGELFF. CDR3 DNA sequence: TGTGCCATCAGCCCAGGTGGGAGGGGCTCGTTGACCGGGGAGCTGTTTTTT.

The V gene is TRBV10-3, the J gene TRBJ1-1, with D possibly TRBD1 on 6 matching bases. The V and J ends lost 6 bases and 1 base respectively, with 9 bases between them. Per germline, CDR1 ENHRY and CDR2 SYGVKD. This CDR3 contains 13 residues. The CDR3: CAISPDRNTEAFF. The CDR3 coding sequence is TGTGCCATCAGCCCGGACAGGAACACTGAAGCTTTCTTT.

The CDR3 protein is CASSLSSGGGTGELFF. Here the CDR3 DNA reads TGTGCCAGCAGCTTGAGCAGCGGGGGAGGCACCGGGGAGCTGTTTTTT. V usage is TRBV11-2 and J usage is TRBJ2-2, with TRBD2 matching 8 bases. Per germline, CDR1 SGHAT and CDR2 FQNNGV. The CDR3 totals 16 residues. With V trimmed by 3 bases and J by 4 bases, 7 bases remained unmatched.

This clone was recorded once. The rearrangement links TRBV5-4 to TRBJ2-5; D gene ambiguous. Per germline, CDR1 SGHNT and CDR2 YYREEE (reference sequence). The CDR3 spans 12 residues. V was pared by 4 bases and J by 2 bases, with 6 bases between. The CDR3 DNA reads TGTGCCAGCAGCCCTCTACAAGAGACCCAGTACTTC. This encodes CASSPLQETQYF.

The chain combines TRBV5-4 with TRBJ1-6; perhaps TRBD1 as D (5 bases). The V gene's germline CDR1 is SGHNT and CDR2 YYREEE (reference sequence). Between the trimmed V and J ends, which lost 0 bases and 7 bases, there was a span of 20 bases. This CDR3 is 18 amino acids long. The CDR3 sequence: CASSLGGLSPWGNSPLHF. The CDR3 DNA reads as TGTGCCAGCAGCTTGGGCGGACTTTCCCCTTGGGGCAATTCACCCCTCCACTTT.

CDR3 region: CASRGQDWGEGGYTF. CDR3 in DNA: TGCGCCAGCAGAGGTCAGGATTGGGGGGAGGGAGGCTACACCTTC. The rearrangement uses TRBV4-3 and TRBJ1-2, with a tentative D call TRBD1 (5 bases). The CDR3 sequence is 15 residues long. V was trimmed by 6 bases and J by 8 bases, leaving 22 bases between them. Germline V gene data show CDR1 as LGHNA and CDR2 as YSLEER.